This T cell receptor beta chain appears in the sequencing data of a study of T cell repertoires in cytomegalovirus infection. TCRdb independently ran MiXCR on the reads; one entry per CDR3 protein. Of a few hundred thousand distinct CDR3 sequences in the sample, approximately 25% were seen once. The CDR3 length is 16 residues. V was trimmed by 0 bases and J by 3 bases, leaving 12 bases between them. Germline CDR1 is SGHTA and CDR2 is FQGNSA. Many counts were recorded for this clonotype. The antigen remains unidentified. The rearrangement uses TRBV7-2 and TRBJ2-1; D call uncertain. This sequence originates from a human donor in good health (CMV status not recorded). Some clones in this sample may be carry-over from other donors' samples. The starting material was cultured PBMCs, obtained from culture after CMV antigen stimulation. The CDR3 reads CASSLALAGSYNEQFF. In DNA form, the CDR3 reads TGTGCCAGCAGCTTAGCGCTGGCCGGTAGCTACAATGAGCAGTTCTTC.